This T cell receptor (beta chain) is from a study of blood T cell repertoires in COVID-19. On the study more broadly: The United States, Italy and Spain supplied acute and convalescent COVID-19 samples. PBMCs, B-cell-depleted T cells, or T cells were the source of the cDNA or gDNA that made up the material.

The CDR3 consists of 15 residues. CDR1 and CDR2 (germline): MNHEY, SVGAGI. With V trimmed by 6 bases and J by 1 base, 6 bases remained unmatched. In the authors' workflow: Reference gene primer amplification gave estimated nucleated cell counts. Here immunoSEQ multiplex PCR was the method, and the copy in TCRdb shows in-frame clones only, minus some. From that table come the V and J calls and clone size; the DNA was used to work out D and trimming. The repertoire holds 250,000 to 300,000 clones, around 80% seen once, with 4.2% in the top ten. The chain carries TRBV6-5 and TRBJ2-4, with 7 nucleotides matching TRBD1. This TCR was recovered from a man in his sixties with acute or convalescent COVID-19. Sequencing was done on a sample of peripheral blood. The CDR3 DNA reads TGTGCCAGCAGCACAGGGGTTTTGGCCAAAAACATTCAGTACTTC. It specifies CASSTGVLAKNIQYF.